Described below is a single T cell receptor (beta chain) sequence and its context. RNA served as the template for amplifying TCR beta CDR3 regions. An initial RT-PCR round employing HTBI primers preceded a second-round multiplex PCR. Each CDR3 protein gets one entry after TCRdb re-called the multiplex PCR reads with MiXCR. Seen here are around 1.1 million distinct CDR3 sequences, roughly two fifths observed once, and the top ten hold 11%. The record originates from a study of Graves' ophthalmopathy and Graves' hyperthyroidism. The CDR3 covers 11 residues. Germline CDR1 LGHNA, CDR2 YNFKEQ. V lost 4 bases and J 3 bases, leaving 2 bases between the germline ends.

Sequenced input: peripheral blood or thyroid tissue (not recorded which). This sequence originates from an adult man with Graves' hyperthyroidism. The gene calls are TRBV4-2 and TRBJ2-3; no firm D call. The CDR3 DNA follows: TGTGCCAGCAGCCCTACAGATACGCAGTATTTT. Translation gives CASSPTDTQYF.